Presented here are 13 T cell receptor beta chains from one specimen sequenced in a study of blood T cell repertoires in COVID-19. Some clones are missing from TCRdb's copy, which holds only in-frame ones; the method was immunoSEQ multiplex PCR. The data hold under 350,000 clones, with approximately 82% observed a single time. Sequencing was carried out using peripheral blood. These receptors all come from a man in his 60s who had recovered from COVID-19.

This sequence joins TRBV6-7 and TRBJ1-1, with D tentatively TRBD1 (6 bases). TRBV6-7 is assigned to the ORF class and has an uncertain function. V shed 7 bases and J shed 3 bases, with 24 bases lying between them. The CDR3 contains 17 residues. The CDR3 coding sequence is TGTGCCAGCACCACCACGGGACAAGTGTCCCTTGACACTGAAGCTTTCTTT. Translating gives CASTTTGQVSLDTEAFF.

The chain links TRBV27 to TRBJ2-7; a weak D match, TRBD2 (5 bases). Germline values: CDR1 MNHEY, CDR2 SMNVEV (reference sequence). The CDR3 has 14 amino acids. Trimming removed 3 bases at V and 10 bases at J, with 19 bases between. The CDR3 DNA reads TGTGCCAGCAGTTTTACGAGGGCCTCCTCGCAACAGTACTTC. Its translation: CASSFTRASSQQYF.

This chain connects TRBV2 to TRBJ1-5, with 8 nucleotides matching TRBD1. The CDR3 is made up of 14 amino acids. V trimming: 2 bases; J trimming: 7 bases; junction bases outside the gene matches: 4. Germline CDR1 is SNHLY and CDR2 is FYNNEI. The CDR3 sequence is CASSEQGAEQPQHF. DNA of the CDR3: TGTGCCAGCAGTGAACAGGGGGCTGAGCAGCCCCAGCATTTT.

This clone showed up just once. The rearrangement links TRBV7-2 to TRBJ2-3; TRBD2 is a possible D gene (6 bases). Germline-derived CDR1 and CDR2 are SGHTA and FQGNSA. This CDR3 has 15 amino acids. Trimming took off 5 bases at V and 4 bases at J, with 16 bases between the two ends. The chain's CDR3 is CASSPEGLGSDTQYF. CDR3 nucleotide sequence: TGTGCCAGCAGCCCGGAGGGCCTCGGTTCAGATACGCAGTATTTT.

The chain joins TRBV15 to TRBJ2-5; 7 positions agree with TRBD1. Germline-derived CDR1 and CDR2 are LNHNV and YYDKDF (reference sequence). The CDR3 length is 14 residues. J was trimmed by 4 bases and V by 4 bases; bases with no gene match: 6. CDR3 DNA: TGTGCCACCAGCACTGGGACAGCGCGAGAGACCCAGTACTTC. Translation: CATSTGTARETQYF.

This clone was detected once. The chain recombines TRBV11-3 with TRBJ2-1; TRBD1 agrees at 10 bases. The CDR3 loop spans 16 amino acids. With V trimmed by 5 bases and J by 6 bases, 10 bases remained unmatched. The germline CDR1 and CDR2 sequences are SGHNT and YENEEA. CDR3 DNA: TGTGCCAGCAGCCAATCTGTCGGGACAGGGGTCAATGAGCAGTTCTTC. Translation gives CASSQSVGTGVNEQFF.

The V gene is TRBV5-1, the J gene TRBJ2-7, with TRBD1 matching over 9 bases. J gave up 5 bases and V 4 bases, and 7 bases lay outside the gene matches. The CDR3 runs to 14 residues. CDR1 is SGHRS and CDR2 is YFSETQ in the germline V gene. The CDR3: CASSPGTGTDEQYF. The CDR3 DNA reads TGCGCCAGCAGCCCCGGGACAGGGACGGACGAGCAGTACTTC.

The rearrangement uses TRBV28 and TRBJ2-2; D gene uncertain. The CDR3 contains 15 residues. V was trimmed by 5 bases and J by 5 bases, leaving 15 bases between them. Germline V lookup: CDR1 MDHEN, CDR2 SYDVKM. CDR3: CASSPPSLLTGELFF. CDR3 bases: TGTGCCAGCAGTCCCCCAAGCCTTCTGACCGGGGAGCTGTTTTTT. Variable domain in full (rest from reference TRBV28 and TRBJ2-2): DVKVTQSSRYLVKRTGEKVFLECVQDMDHENMFWYRQDPGLGLRLIYFSYDVKMKEKGDIPEGYSVSREKKERFSLILESASTNQTSMYLCASSPPSLLTGELFFGEGSRLTVL.

The chain carries TRBV21-1 and TRBJ1-5. TRBV21-1 constitutes a pseudogene. The CDR3 is 10 residues long. CDR3 loop: CARGYQPQHF. In nucleotides, the CDR3 is TGTGCCCGAGGTTATCAGCCCCAGCATTTT.

This chain connects TRBV4-2 to TRBJ2-5; 8 nucleotides align to TRBD2. Germline V gene data show CDR1 as LGHNA and CDR2 as YNFKEQ. CDR3 length: 15 residues. V gave up 1 base and J gave up 2 bases; unmatched junction bases: 3. The DNA of the CDR3 is TGTGCCAGCAGCCAAGCTGGCGGGAGGCAAGAGACCCAGTACTTC. Translation: CASSQAGGRQETQYF.

The rearrangement joins TRBV18 to TRBJ2-1, with 7 bases matching TRBD1. V lost 4 bases and J lost 4; bases outside the gene matches: 10. In germline, CDR1 is KGHSH, CDR2 LQKENI. This CDR3 region has 16 residues. CDR3 nucleotide sequence: TGTGCCAGCTCACTTAAAAGACAGGGATCATACAATGAGCAGTTCTTC. It translates to CASSLKRQGSYNEQFF.

The chain uses TRBV19 and TRBJ1-4, with D uncertain. V lost 1 base and J 9 bases, leaving 15 bases between the germline ends. The CDR3 has 15 residues. Germline CDR1 reads LNHDA; CDR2 reads SQIVND (reference sequence). The CDR3 coding sequence is TGTGCCAGTAGTATAGCCGGTAACTCCGTGAAAAAACTGTTTTTT. Translation gives CASSIAGNSVKKLFF.

The V and J genes are TRBV20-1 and TRBJ1-4, with D hard to call. V lost 3 bases and J 8 bases, leaving 16 bases between the germline ends. The CDR3 sequence is 14 residues long. Per the germline V gene, CDR1 is DFQATT and CDR2 is SNEGSKA (reference sequence). Here the CDR3 DNA reads TGCAGTGCTAGTGGCTCAACGAGGCAAGAAAAACTGTTTTTT. Amino acid sequence: CSASGSTRQEKLFF.